These 30 T cell receptor beta chains were all obtained from the same sample, sequenced in a study of type 1 and type 2 diabetes patients. The PCR template was genomic DNA. The TCR beta CDR3 region was amplified using 30 forward and 13 reverse primers. Each CDR3 protein gets one entry after TCRdb re-called the multiplex PCR reads with MiXCR. The sample holds around 300,000 distinct CDR3 sequences; approximately 50% are singletons and the top ten take roughly an eighth. The sequencing input was peripheral blood mononuclear cells (PBMCs). The receptors were sampled from a man aged 18 to 35 with type 2 diabetes.

The chain employs TRBV27 and TRBJ1-2, with D possibly being TRBD1 (5 bases). CDR3 length equals 14 residues. Trimming removed 5 bases at V and 2 bases at J, with 12 bases between. In germline, CDR1 is MNHEY, CDR2 SMNVEV (reference sequence). CDR3 nucleotides: TGTGCCAGCAGTCCGAGGGGCCTGAACTATGGCTACACCTTC. It codes for CASSPRGLNYGYTF.

The chain uses TRBV20-1 and TRBJ1-3, with D hard to call. The CDR3 sequence is 11 residues long. The V and J ends lost 3 bases and 4 bases respectively, with 4 bases between them. Germline V CDR1 and CDR2: DFQATT, SNEGSKA (reference sequence). CDR3 amino acids: CSASLGNTIYF. CDR3 coding DNA: TGCAGTGCTAGCTTGGGAAACACCATATATTTT.

The chain combines TRBV12-3 or TRBV12-4 with TRBJ1-2, with D possibly being TRBD1 (5 bases). V was shortened by 5 bases and J by 1 base, with 23 bases between the two germline ends. This CDR3 has 18 residues. The CDR3: CASSLYKIRDGINYGYTF. CDR3 nucleotide sequence: TGTGCCAGCAGTCTGTATAAGATCCGGGACGGAATTAACTATGGCTACACCTTC.

This clonotype was observed once. The J gene is TRBJ2-7, the V gene TRBV30; tentative D call: TRBD2 (6 bases). Looked up from germline, CDR1 is GTSNPN and CDR2 is SVGIG (reference sequence). The CDR3 has 13 residues. V shed 8 bases and J shed 3 bases, with 17 bases lying between them. The CDR3 loop is CARGTGRGYEQYF. The DNA of the CDR3 is TGTGCCCGGGGGACTGGACGGGGCTACGAGCAGTACTTC.

The table lists this clonotype with a few counts. The V call is TRBV27, the J call TRBJ1-2, with D maybe TRBD1 (5 bases). The CDR3 extends over 15 amino acids. V lost 3 bases and J lost 4, with 15 bases in between. Germline CDR1 and CDR2: MNHEY and SMNVEV (reference sequence). CDR3 DNA: TGTGCCAGCAGTTTGAGGCAGGGTCCTATCTATGGCTACACCTTC. Its translation is CASSLRQGPIYGYTF.

This clonotype was detected only once. V and J are TRBV12-3 or TRBV12-4 and TRBJ2-5, with D possibly being TRBD1 (6 bases). The last part of the DNA fits TRBJ2-7 better; the J call may be wrong. This CDR3 contains 14 residues. CDR3 sequence reads: CASMGAGSSYEQYF. The CDR3 bases are TGTGCCAGCATGGGGGCAGGGAGCTCCTACGAGCAGTACTTC.

The chain links TRBV19 to TRBJ2-1; possibly TRBD1 for D (6 bases). Germline V gene lookup returns CDR1 LNHDA and CDR2 SQIVND (reference sequence). CDR3 length: 13 residues. Trimming left V 10 bases short and J 4 bases short, with 14 bases between. Written as DNA, the CDR3 is TGTGCCACCACGACAGGACCATACAATGAGCAGTTCTTC. This sequence encodes CATTTGPYNEQFF.

This clonotype turned up a few times. The V call is TRBV2, the J call TRBJ2-1; D is ambiguous. The V end lost 3 bases, the J end lost 3 bases, and 9 bases lay between the germline ends. Germline V gene lookup returns CDR1 SNHLY and CDR2 FYNNEI. CDR3 size: 14 residues. CDR3 coding DNA: TGTGCCAGCAGTGACTTAGGACGCTACAATGAGCAGTTCTTC. It specifies CASSDLGRYNEQFF.

The chain uses TRBV29-1 and TRBJ1-2, with a tentative D call TRBD1 (5 bases). This CDR3 has 13 residues. V dropped 6 bases and J dropped 4 bases, with 15 bases sitting between them. Germline V gene lookup returns CDR1 SQVTM and CDR2 ANQGSEA. CDR3 DNA: TGCAGCGTGGGGTGGGGGGAAGGCTATGGCTACACCTTC. Translation: CSVGWGEGYGYTF.

The chain combines TRBV18 with TRBJ1-2, with D uncertain. This CDR3 has 16 amino acids. With 2 bases removed from V and 4 bases from J, the gap between germline ends came to 17 bases. Germline loops: CDR1 KGHSH, CDR2 LQKENI. CDR3 coding DNA: TGTGCCAGCTCACCAAAGGACGGACCCAATCTCTATGGCTACACCTTC. Residues: CASSPKDGPNLYGYTF. Complete variable domain (other parts from reference TRBV18 and TRBJ1-2): NAGVMQNPRHLVRRRGQEARLRCSPMKGHSHVYWYRQLPEEGLKFMVYLQKENIIDESGMPKERFSAEFPKEGPSILRIQQVVRGDSAAYFCASSPKDGPNLYGYTFGSGTRLTVV.

This clonotype was observed many times. The chain combines TRBV2 with TRBJ2-5, with D perhaps matching TRBD2 (6 bases). The CDR3 is 14 residues long. V lost 4 bases to trimming and J lost 1 base, with 10 bases between them. In germline, CDR1 is SNHLY, CDR2 FYNNEI. The CDR3 region has the DNA TGTGCCAGCAGTGGCGGGGACTTCCAAGAGACCCAGTACTTC. It translates to CASSGGDFQETQYF. Variable domain in full (rest from reference TRBV2 and TRBJ2-5): EPEVTQTPSHQVTQMGQEVILRCVPISNHLYFYWYRQILGQKVEFLVSFYNNEISEKSEIFDDQFSVERPDGSNFTLKIRSTKLEDSAMYFCASSGGDFQETQYFGPGTRLLVL.

This clonotype came up a few times. The genes are TRBV20-1 and TRBJ1-2; 7 bases match TRBD1. The trim removed 7 bases at V and 1 base at J, leaving 3 bases unmatched. Germline assignment: CDR1 DFQATT and CDR2 SNEGSKA (reference sequence). The CDR3 covers 12 residues. CDR3: CSGTGLNYGYTF. The CDR3 region has the DNA TGCAGTGGGACAGGCCTTAACTATGGCTACACCTTC.

V and J are TRBV6-1 and TRBJ2-3; D is uncertain. In germline, CDR1 is MNHNS, CDR2 SASEGT. This CDR3 is built from 14 residues. V was shortened by 4 bases and J by 0 bases, with 8 bases between the two germline ends. The CDR3 sequence is CASSVEPSTDTQYF. CDR3 nucleotides: TGTGCCAGCAGTGTCGAACCTAGCACAGATACGCAGTATTTT.

The rearrangement joins TRBV14 to TRBJ2-5, with TRBD1 as a possible D gene (6 bases). The V and J ends lost 4 bases and 5 bases respectively, with 11 bases between them. The CDR3 has 13 amino acids. Germline V gene sequence: CDR1 SGHDN, CDR2 FVKESK. CDR3 sequence (DNA): TGTGCCAGCAGCCCAGGACAGTATGAGACCCAGTACTTC. The encoded protein is CASSPGQYETQYF. The full variable domain, its missing parts supplied by reference TRBV14 and TRBJ2-5, is EAGVTQFPSHSVIEKGQTVTLRCDPISGHDNLYWYRRVMGKEIKFLLHFVKESKQDESGMPNNRFLAERTGGTYSTLKVQPAELEDSGVYFCASSPGQYETQYFGPGTRLLVL.

The chain combines TRBV7-4 with TRBJ2-2, with 12 nucleotides matching TRBD2. CDR1 and CDR2 from the germline V gene are SGHVT and SQSDAQ. This CDR3 region has 17 residues. The J segment lost 1 base and the V segment lost 5 bases, leaving 5 bases of the junction unmatched. This CDR3 is CASSAPGLAGNTGELFF. DNA for the CDR3: TGTGCCAGCAGCGCGCCGGGACTAGCGGGGAACACCGGGGAGCTGTTTTTT.

This clonotype was seen only a few times. The rearrangement uses TRBV30 and TRBJ2-1; D may be TRBD2 (6 bases). Trimming removed 1 base from V and 7 bases from J, with 14 bases in between. The germline V gene encodes CDR1 GTSNPN and CDR2 SVGIG (reference sequence). The CDR3 is 14 amino acids. Here the CDR3 reads CAWSEGDGGNEQFF. The CDR3 bases are TGTGCCTGGAGTGAAGGGGATGGAGGGAATGAGCAGTTCTTC.

The rearrangement joins TRBV27 to TRBJ2-2; no definite D call. Trimming left V 5 bases short and J 8 bases short, with 9 bases between. The CDR3 spans 12 residues. Germline lookup yields CDR1 MNHEY and CDR2 SMNVEV (reference sequence). The CDR3 DNA reads TGTGCCAGCAGTGGGATTTTAGGGGAGCTGTTTTTT. This sequence encodes CASSGILGELFF.

This clonotype has only a few counts. This sequence joins TRBV5-1 and TRBJ2-7; 7 bases match TRBD2. This CDR3 is built from 15 residues. The ends lost 0 bases at V and 3 bases at J; junction bases unmatched: 6. Per the germline V gene, CDR1 is SGHRS and CDR2 is YFSETQ. The CDR3 DNA reads TGCGCCAGCAGCTTGGACGGCGGGAGAGTCTACGAGCAGTACTTC. Translation: CASSLDGGRVYEQYF.

This chain joins TRBV19 and TRBJ2-5; TRBD1 aligns across 8 bases. The length of the CDR3 is 13 residues. Per the germline V gene, CDR1 is LNHDA and CDR2 is SQIVND (reference sequence). V was clipped by 9 bases and J by 4 bases; unmatched bases: 7. The CDR3 region is CASNRGKAETQYF. CDR3 coding DNA: TGTGCCAGCAACAGGGGGAAGGCAGAGACCCAGTACTTC.

The rearrangement joins TRBV9 to TRBJ2-1; maybe TRBD2 (5 bases). V lost 6 bases to trimming and J lost 0 bases, with 10 bases between them. Germline assignment: CDR1 SGDLS and CDR2 YYNGEE. The CDR3 totals 14 residues. Written as DNA, the CDR3 is TGTGCCAGCACCCCCACTAGCTCCTACAATGAGCAGTTCTTC. Encoded protein: CASTPTSSYNEQFF.

Comments on this clonotype: Since a much larger clone is just one base distant, this may be a read error. V usage is TRBV2 and J usage is TRBJ2-2; TRBD2 might be the D (6 bases). This CDR3 spans 14 amino acids. Germline V lookup: CDR1 SNHLY, CDR2 FYNNEI. The CDR3 DNA reads TGTGCCAGCAGTAGGTCTTACGCGGGCGGGGAGCCGTTTTTT. Its translation: CASSRSYAGGEPFF.

The rearrangement uses TRBV19 and TRBJ1-1; D gene uncertain. The CDR3 length is 14 residues. The V gene's germline CDR1 is LNHDA and CDR2 SQIVND (reference sequence). V was pared by 8 bases and J by 0 bases, with 13 bases between. The CDR3 nucleotides are TGTGCCAGTTGGATCGACGGAGTGAACACTGAAGCTTTCTTT. Amino acids: CASWIDGVNTEAFF. Drawing the rest from reference TRBV19 and TRBJ1-1, the complete variable domain is DGGITQSPKYLFRKEGQNVTLSCEQNLNHDAMYWYRQDPGQGLRLIYYSQIVNDFQKGDIAEGYSVSREKKESFPLTVTSAQKNPTAFYLCASWIDGVNTEAFFGQGTRLTVV.

This rearrangement joins TRBV19 to TRBJ2-5; 10 bases line up with TRBD1. The CDR3 spans 17 residues. V was clipped by 2 bases and J by 4 bases; unmatched bases: 10. Germline CDR1 and CDR2: LNHDA and SQIVND (reference sequence). The CDR3 region is CASSIIPGQGLRETQYF. CDR3 coding DNA: TGTGCCAGTAGTATAATACCGGGACAGGGGTTGAGAGAGACCCAGTACTTC.

The chain carries TRBV27 and TRBJ2-7; the D gene is possibly TRBD1 (7 bases). V lost 5 bases and J 4 bases, leaving 18 bases between the germline ends. Germline V lookup: CDR1 MNHEY, CDR2 SMNVEV (reference sequence). CDR3 length: 15 residues. For the CDR3, the DNA is TGTGCCAGCAGTCCTTCCGGACAGGCGGGGTACGAGCAGTACTTC. This codes for CASSPSGQAGYEQYF.

This clonotype was counted a few times. The chain carries TRBV24-1 and TRBJ2-1; maybe TRBD2 (5 bases). V was trimmed by 4 bases and J by 7 bases, leaving 7 bases between them. The V gene's germline CDR1 is KGHDR and CDR2 SFDVKD. The CDR3 is 12 residues long. The CDR3 DNA reads TGTGCCACCAGTGAGATAGCGAATGAGCAGTTCTTC. Translated: CATSEIANEQFF.

This chain joins TRBV3-1 and TRBJ2-3; 8 nucleotides match TRBD2. V lost 4 bases and J lost 3; bases outside the gene matches: 12. Germline V gene lookup returns CDR1 LGHDT and CDR2 YNNKEL (reference sequence). The CDR3 contains 17 residues. The CDR3 DNA follows: TGTGCCAGCAGCCCTTACCCCCCGGGGGGGCTAACAGATACGCAGTATTTT. Encoded protein: CASSPYPPGGLTDTQYF.

In regard to this clonotype: With a much larger clone just one base away, this may be a read error. CDR3 DNA: TGTGCCAGCAGTCCGCCTTTGGGGGGCGCATCCTACGAGCAGTGCTTC. Its protein product is CASSPPLGGASYEQCF. The V gene is TRBV12-3 or TRBV12-4, the J gene TRBJ2-7; possibly TRBD1 or TRBD2 for D (6 bases each). The CDR3 totals 16 residues.

The chain joins TRBV6-1 to TRBJ2-2; 9 nucleotides match TRBD2. The CDR3 is 15 residues long. V gave up 4 bases and J gave up 7 bases; unmatched junction bases: 7. The germline gives CDR1 MNHNS, CDR2 SASEGT. The CDR3 coding sequence is TGTGCCAGCAGTGTTCTGGGACTAGCCCGCGGGGAGCTGTTTTTT. Its translation is CASSVLGLARGELFF.

V and J are TRBV19 and TRBJ2-3; weak D call: TRBD1 (6 bases). The CDR3 loop spans 16 amino acids. Germline CDR1 and CDR2: LNHDA and SQIVND (reference sequence). V was clipped by 2 bases and J by 2 bases, with 14 bases between them. CDR3 coding DNA: TGTGCCAGTAGTATACCCAGGGGATCCGTCACAGATACGCAGTATTTT. It encodes CASSIPRGSVTDTQYF.

There are a few counts of this clonotype. V usage is TRBV12-3 or TRBV12-4 and J usage is TRBJ1-5, with D tentatively TRBD1 (6 bases). The CDR3 length is 18 residues. With 4 bases removed from V and 0 bases from J, the gap between germline ends came to 19 bases. The CDR3 reads CASSSGGLSFYSNQPQHF. The CDR3 DNA sequence: TGTGCCAGCAGTTCGGGGGGCCTGTCGTTTTATAGCAATCAGCCCCAGCATTTT.